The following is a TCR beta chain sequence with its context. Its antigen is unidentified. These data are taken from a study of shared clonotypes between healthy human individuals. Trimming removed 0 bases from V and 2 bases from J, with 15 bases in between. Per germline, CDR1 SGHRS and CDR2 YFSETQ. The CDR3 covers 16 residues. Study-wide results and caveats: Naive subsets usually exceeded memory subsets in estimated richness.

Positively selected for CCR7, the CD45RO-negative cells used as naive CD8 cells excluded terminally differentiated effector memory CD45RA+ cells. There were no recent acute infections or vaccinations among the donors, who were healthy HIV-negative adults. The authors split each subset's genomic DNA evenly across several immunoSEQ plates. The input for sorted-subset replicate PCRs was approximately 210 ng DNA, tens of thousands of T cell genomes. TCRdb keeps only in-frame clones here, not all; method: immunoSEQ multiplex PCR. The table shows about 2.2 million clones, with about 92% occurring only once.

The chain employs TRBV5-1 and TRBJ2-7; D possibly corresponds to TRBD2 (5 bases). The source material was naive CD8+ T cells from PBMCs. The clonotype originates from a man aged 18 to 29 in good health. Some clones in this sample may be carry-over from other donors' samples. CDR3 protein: CASSLGMAGGAYEQYF. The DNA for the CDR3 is TGCGCCAGCAGCTTGGGGATGGCGGGTGGGGCCTACGAGCAGTACTTC.